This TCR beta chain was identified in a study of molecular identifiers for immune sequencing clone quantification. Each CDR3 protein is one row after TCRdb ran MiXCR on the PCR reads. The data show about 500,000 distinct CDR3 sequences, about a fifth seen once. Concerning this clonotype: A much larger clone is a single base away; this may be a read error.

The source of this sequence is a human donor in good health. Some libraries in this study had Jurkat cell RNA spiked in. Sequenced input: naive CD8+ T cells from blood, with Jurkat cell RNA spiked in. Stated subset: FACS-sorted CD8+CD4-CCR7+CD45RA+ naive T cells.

Here the CDR3 reads CATSDEEGLAECNEQFF. For the CDR3, the DNA is TGTGCCACCAGTGATGAAGAAGGGCTAGCGGAGTGCAATGAGCAGTTCTTC. The chain is built from TRBV24-1 and TRBJ2-1; 7 bases line up with TRBD2. Trimming at V came to 3 bases and at J to 6 bases, leaving 13 bases not matched to a gene. The germline CDR1 and CDR2 sequences are KGHDR and SFDVKD. The CDR3 runs 17 residues.